This T cell receptor beta chain came from a study of identical twins. This CDR3 is 15 amino acids long. V was shortened by 9 bases and J by 2 bases, with 18 bases between the two germline ends. TCRdb redid the calling of the 5' RACE reads with MiXCR, one entry per CDR3 protein. The repertoire holds 550,000 to 800,000 distinct CDR3 sequences, with 7.1% as singletons. The sample was also linked to a second study, of yellow fever vaccine responses in identical twins.

Material for sequencing was PBMCs. The receptor was derived from a woman between 18 and 29 years old in good health. This sequence joins TRBV12-3 or TRBV12-4 and TRBJ2-3; D is unclear. CDR3 region: CASTGRRNNTDTQYF. In DNA form, the CDR3 reads TGTGCCAGTACGGGTCGGCGGAATAACACAGATACGCAGTATTTT.